Below are 18 T cell receptor beta chains sequenced from a single sample in a study of blood T cell repertoires in COVID-19. The protocol was immunoSEQ multiplex PCR, while the TCRdb copy is restricted to in-frame clones and leaves out a portion. The table records hundreds of thousands of clones, 88% of them present only once. The sample comprised peripheral blood. Receptors were obtained from a woman in her 50s with COVID-19, enrolled during active disease.

The chain is built from TRBV19 and TRBJ2-3; 11 bases map to TRBD2. The CDR3 covers 15 residues. Trimming removed 6 bases from V and 3 bases from J; junction bases left unmatched: 5. CDR1 and CDR2 from the germline V gene are LNHDA and SQIVND (reference sequence). The CDR3 bases are TGTGCCAGTAGCAGACTAGCGGGGATTACAGATACGCAGTATTTT. Protein product: CASSRLAGITDTQYF.

This sequence joins TRBV5-1 and TRBJ2-1; D is possibly TRBD1 (5 bases). V was cut by 0 bases and J by 6 bases, with 7 bases left in between. Looked up from germline, CDR1 is SGHRS and CDR2 is YFSETQ. This CDR3 is built from 13 residues. CDR3 amino acids: CASSLEGINEQFF. The CDR3, as DNA: TGCGCCAGCAGCTTGGAGGGGATCAATGAGCAGTTCTTC.

About this clone: This sample also contains other DNA sequences that code for the same CDR3. The V and J genes are TRBV19 and TRBJ1-1, with 10 bases lining up with TRBD1. The ends lost 5 bases at V and 5 bases at J; junction bases unmatched: 5. Germline CDR1 reads LNHDA; CDR2 reads SQIVND (reference sequence). This CDR3 is 14 amino acids long. In nucleotides, the CDR3 is TGTGCCAGTAGTGACAGGGGGCGGGTTACTGAAGCTTTCTTT. Protein sequence: CASSDRGRVTEAFF.

J is TRBJ2-3 and V is TRBV5-1; unclear D gene. V gave up 2 bases and J gave up 2 bases, with 9 bases separating them. The length of the CDR3 is 14 residues. CDR1 is SGHRS and CDR2 is YFSETQ in the germline V gene. The CDR3 reads CASSFWALTDTQYF. The CDR3, as DNA: TGCGCCAGCAGCTTCTGGGCCCTCACAGATACGCAGTATTTT.

The chain couples TRBV7-9 to TRBJ1-5; D gene uncertain. In germline, CDR1 is SEHNR, CDR2 FQNEAQ (reference sequence). CDR3 length: 16 amino acids. The V and J ends lost 5 bases and 0 bases respectively, with 14 bases between them. The CDR3 loop reads CASSGGAQNSNQPQHF. The CDR3, as DNA: TGTGCCAGCAGCGGAGGCGCACAGAATAGCAATCAGCCCCAGCATTTT.

The chain links TRBV11-2 to TRBJ2-7; D is perhaps TRBD1 (6 bases). From germline, CDR1 is SGHAT and CDR2 FQNNGV. The CDR3 loop spans 13 amino acids. V was cut by 2 bases and J by 6 bases, with 11 bases left in between. The CDR3 spells CASSLQGIGEQYF. The CDR3 region has the DNA TGTGCCAGCAGCTTACAGGGGATTGGCGAGCAGTACTTC.

The chain recombines TRBV10-2 with TRBJ2-3; 7 bases map to TRBD2. Trimming took 8 bases from V and 4 from J; bases not matched to a gene: 6. The CDR3 totals 13 residues. Germline V CDR1 and CDR2: WSHSY, SAAADI. The CDR3, as DNA: TGCGCCAGCGGGGGGGAGCGGGCAGATACGCAGTATTTT. Protein product: CASGGERADTQYF.

CDR3 sequence: CASSPAGVSGNTIYF. CDR3 in DNA: TGTGCCAGCAGCCCGGCAGGGGTGTCGGGAAACACCATATATTTT. The V gene is TRBV28, the J gene TRBJ1-3, with D maybe TRBD1 (6 bases). The V end lost 6 bases, the J end lost 4 bases, and 16 bases lay between the germline ends. This CDR3 is built from 15 residues. From germline, CDR1 is MDHEN and CDR2 SYDVKM.

The chain employs TRBV11-2 and TRBJ2-7, with D unresolved. The CDR3 sequence is 14 residues long. V was trimmed by 0 bases and J by 2 bases, leaving 8 bases between them. Germline lookup yields CDR1 SGHAT and CDR2 FQNNGV. The CDR3 spells CASSLDPTAYEQYF. In nucleotides, the CDR3 is TGTGCCAGCAGCTTAGATCCCACAGCCTACGAGCAGTACTTC. The whole variable domain, filled in from reference TRBV11-2 and TRBJ2-7, reads EAGVAQSPRYKIIEKRQSVAFWCNPISGHATLYWYQQILGQGPKLLIQFQNNGVVDDSQLPKDRFSAERLKGVDSTLKIQPAKLEDSAVYLCASSLDPTAYEQYFGPGTRLTVT.

The chain is built from TRBV9 and TRBJ2-1; 7 bases agree with TRBD1. The V gene end was trimmed by 0 bases and the J gene end by 6 bases; junction bases not matched to a gene: 12. The germline V gene has CDR1 SGDLS and CDR2 YYNGEE. The CDR3 is 17 amino acids. The CDR3 loop reads CASSVDVLGGVPNEQFF. The CDR3 DNA reads TGTGCCAGCAGCGTAGACGTGCTAGGGGGCGTACCCAATGAGCAGTTCTTC. The entire variable domain, with the rest obtained from reference TRBV9 and TRBJ2-1, is as follows: DSGVTQTPKHLITATGQRVTLRCSPRSGDLSVYWYQQSLDQGLQFLIQYYNGEERAKGNILERFSAQQFPDLHSELNLSSLELGDSALYFCASSVDVLGGVPNEQFFGPGTRLTVL.

The genes are TRBV2 and TRBJ2-3, with 7 bases identical to TRBD2. The CDR3 totals 12 residues. CDR1 is SNHLY, CDR2 FYNNEI, per germline. V shed 6 bases and J 4 bases; nucleotides not matched to a gene: 1. In DNA, the CDR3 is TGTGCCAGCAGCGGACTAGCAGATACGCAGTATTTT. Its protein is CASSGLADTQYF.

The rearrangement links TRBV24-1 to TRBJ2-1; 11 bases agree with TRBD1. The CDR3 sequence is 15 residues long. The J segment lost 7 bases and the V segment lost 10 bases, leaving 11 bases of the junction unmatched. Germline CDR1 and CDR2: KGHDR and SFDVKD. CDR3 protein: CATTSGTGGWNEQFF. Here the CDR3 DNA reads TGTGCCACAACTTCCGGGACAGGGGGTTGGAATGAGCAGTTCTTC.

The V and J genes are TRBV10-3 and TRBJ1-4; maybe TRBD1 (6 bases). Germline values: CDR1 ENHRY, CDR2 SYGVKD. V gave up 8 bases and J gave up 7 bases, with 11 bases separating them. The CDR3 spans 12 residues. CDR3 region: CAIAQGSEKLFF. The CDR3 DNA follows: TGTGCCATCGCTCAGGGGTCTGAAAAACTGTTTTTT.

The rearrangement uses TRBV19 and TRBJ2-1; maybe TRBD2 (6 bases). Germline V gene lookup returns CDR1 LNHDA and CDR2 SQIVND (reference sequence). The CDR3 sequence is 15 residues long. The V end was cut by 5 bases, the J end by 3 bases, with 14 bases between. Here the CDR3 DNA reads TGTGCCAGTAGTGACCGGGGGAACCTCTACAATGAGCAGTTCTTC. The encoded protein is CASSDRGNLYNEQFF. Supplemented by reference TRBV19 and TRBJ2-1, the full variable domain reads DGGITQSPKYLFRKEGQNVTLSCEQNLNHDAMYWYRQDPGQGLRLIYYSQIVNDFQKGDIAEGYSVSREKKESFPLTVTSAQKNPTAFYLCASSDRGNLYNEQFFGPGTRLTVL.

The chain joins TRBV29-1 to TRBJ1-6; no firm D call. Trimming stripped 7 bases from V and 14 bases from J, with 15 bases between. Germline CDR1 SQVTM, CDR2 ANQGSEA. The CDR3 is 11 amino acids. The DNA of the CDR3 is TGCAGCGCTGTATTACTGGGAGCCCTCCACTTT. As protein: CSAVLLGALHF.

V and J are TRBV4-1 and TRBJ1-2; D remains unclear. V was trimmed by 0 bases and J by 2 bases, leaving 7 bases between them. The CDR3 loop spans 14 amino acids. Germline V lookup: CDR1 MGHRA, CDR2 YSYEKL. The CDR3 DNA reads TGCGCCAGCAGCCAAGAGAGCTTCAACTATGGCTACACCTTC. Translating gives CASSQESFNYGYTF.

This sequence joins TRBV3-1 (or the pseudogene TRBV3-2) and TRBJ1-2; 10 bases line up with TRBD1. This CDR3 is 14 amino acids long. The ends lost 7 bases at V and 4 bases at J; junction bases unmatched: 6. Germline CDR1 and CDR2: LGHDT and YNNKEL (reference sequence). The DNA of the CDR3 is TGTGCCAGCACCCCGGGACAGGGGACCTATGGCTACACCTTC. Translating it yields CASTPGQGTYGYTF.

The chain employs TRBV6-1 and TRBJ1-4; unclear D gene. This CDR3 region has 15 residues. The germline V gene has CDR1 MNHNS and CDR2 SASEGT. The V gene lost 2 bases and the J gene lost 7 bases, with 14 bases spanning the gap. CDR3 sequence (DNA): TGTGCCAGCAGTGAATCTGGAGGGAATGGTGAAAAACTGTTTTTT. This gives the protein CASSESGGNGEKLFF.